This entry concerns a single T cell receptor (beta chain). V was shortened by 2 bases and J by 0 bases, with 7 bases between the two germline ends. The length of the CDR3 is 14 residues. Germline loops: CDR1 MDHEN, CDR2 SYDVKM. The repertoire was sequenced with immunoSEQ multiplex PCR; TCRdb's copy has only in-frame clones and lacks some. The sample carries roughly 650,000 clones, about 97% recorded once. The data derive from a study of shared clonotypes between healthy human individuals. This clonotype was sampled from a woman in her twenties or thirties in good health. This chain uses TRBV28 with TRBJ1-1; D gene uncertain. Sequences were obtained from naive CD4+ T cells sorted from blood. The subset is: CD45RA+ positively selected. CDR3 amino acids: CASSLEWVNTEAFF. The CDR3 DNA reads TGTGCCAGCAGTTTAGAGTGGGTGAACACTGAAGCTTTCTTT.